This T cell receptor (beta chain) originates from a study of early T cells in non-severe SARS-CoV-2 infection. Overall study context: Sequencing was performed on bulk RNA from unsorted whole blood, leaving chains unpaired.

Unique molecular identifier tags were affixed to discrete cDNA molecules. Using its own MiXCR run on the 5' RACE reads, TCRdb lists one record per CDR3 protein. The data show about 88,000 distinct CDR3 sequences, with about 15% seen just once and approximately 6% held by the top ten. This clonotype was picked up a small number of times. Per germline, CDR1 SGHAT and CDR2 FQNNGV. V lost 0 bases to trimming and J lost 5 bases, with 9 bases between them. The CDR3 contains 14 residues. The gene calls are TRBV11-2 and TRBJ2-3; D call uncertain. The sequence was collected from an adult who was a healthcare worker with PCR-confirmed SARS-CoV-2 infection or an uninfected control (not recorded which). The sequenced sample was whole blood. The CDR3 here is CASSLEPQRDTQYF. For the CDR3, the DNA is TGTGCCAGCAGCTTAGAGCCCCAGCGAGATACGCAGTATTTT.